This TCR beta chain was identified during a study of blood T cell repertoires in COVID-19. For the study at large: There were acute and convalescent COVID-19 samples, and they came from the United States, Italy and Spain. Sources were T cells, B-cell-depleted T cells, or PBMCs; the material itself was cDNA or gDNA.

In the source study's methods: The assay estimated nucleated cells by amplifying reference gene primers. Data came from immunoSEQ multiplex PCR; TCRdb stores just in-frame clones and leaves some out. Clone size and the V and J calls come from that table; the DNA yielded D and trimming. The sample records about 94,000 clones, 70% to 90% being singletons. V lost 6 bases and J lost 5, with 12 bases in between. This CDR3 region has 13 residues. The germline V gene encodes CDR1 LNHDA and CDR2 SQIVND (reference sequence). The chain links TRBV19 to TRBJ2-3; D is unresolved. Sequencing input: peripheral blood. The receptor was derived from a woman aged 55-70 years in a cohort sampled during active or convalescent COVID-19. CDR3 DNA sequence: TGTGCCAGTAGCCAGTCGCGGCTAGATACGCAGTATTTT. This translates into CASSQSRLDTQYF.